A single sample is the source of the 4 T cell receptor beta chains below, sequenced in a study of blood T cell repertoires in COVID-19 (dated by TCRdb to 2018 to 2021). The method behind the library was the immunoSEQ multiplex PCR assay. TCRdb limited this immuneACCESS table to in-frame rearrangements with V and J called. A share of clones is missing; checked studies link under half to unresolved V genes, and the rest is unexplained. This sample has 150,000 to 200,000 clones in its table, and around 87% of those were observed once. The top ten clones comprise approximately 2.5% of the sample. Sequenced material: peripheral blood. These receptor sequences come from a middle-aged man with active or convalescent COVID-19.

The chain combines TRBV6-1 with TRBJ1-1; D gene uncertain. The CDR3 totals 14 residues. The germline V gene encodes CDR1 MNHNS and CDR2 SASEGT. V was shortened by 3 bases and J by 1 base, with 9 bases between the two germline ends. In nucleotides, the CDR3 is TGTGCCAGCAGTGAGGGCTTAAAGAACACTGAAGCTTTCTTT. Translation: CASSEGLKNTEAFF.

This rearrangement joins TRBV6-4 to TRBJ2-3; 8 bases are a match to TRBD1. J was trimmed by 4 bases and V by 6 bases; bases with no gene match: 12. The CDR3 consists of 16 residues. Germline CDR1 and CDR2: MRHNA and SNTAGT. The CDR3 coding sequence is TGTGCCAGCAGCCCTTCAGGGGGCTCCTCCCCAGATACGCAGTATTTT. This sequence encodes CASSPSGGSSPDTQYF.

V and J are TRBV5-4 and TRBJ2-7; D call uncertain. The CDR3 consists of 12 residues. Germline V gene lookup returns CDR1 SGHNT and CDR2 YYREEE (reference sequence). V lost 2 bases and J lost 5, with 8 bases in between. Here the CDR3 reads CASSLRSDEQYF. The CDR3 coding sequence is TGTGCCAGCAGCTTAAGATCGGACGAGCAGTACTTC.

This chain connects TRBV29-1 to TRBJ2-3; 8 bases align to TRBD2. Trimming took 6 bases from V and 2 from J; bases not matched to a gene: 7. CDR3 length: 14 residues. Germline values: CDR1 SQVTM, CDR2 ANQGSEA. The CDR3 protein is CSVREREFTDTQYF. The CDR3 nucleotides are TGCAGCGTCCGGGAGCGGGAGTTCACAGATACGCAGTATTTT.